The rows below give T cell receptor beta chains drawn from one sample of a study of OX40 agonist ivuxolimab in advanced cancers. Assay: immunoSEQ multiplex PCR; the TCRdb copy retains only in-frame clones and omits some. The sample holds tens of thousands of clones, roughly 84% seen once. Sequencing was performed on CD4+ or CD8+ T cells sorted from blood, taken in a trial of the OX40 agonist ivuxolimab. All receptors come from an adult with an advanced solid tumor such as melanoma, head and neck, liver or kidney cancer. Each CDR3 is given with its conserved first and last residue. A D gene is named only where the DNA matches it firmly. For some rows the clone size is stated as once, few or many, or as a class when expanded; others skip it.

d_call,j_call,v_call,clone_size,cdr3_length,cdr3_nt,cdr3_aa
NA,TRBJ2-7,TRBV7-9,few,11,TGTGCCAGCAGCTTCTCCACCGAGCAGTACTTC,CASSFSTEQYF
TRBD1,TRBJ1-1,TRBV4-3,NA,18,TGCGCCAGCAGCCAGGAACGTATAACCAGGGGGGCGGGCACTGAAGCTTTCTTT,CASSQERITRGAGTEAFF
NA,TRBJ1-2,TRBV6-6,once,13,TGTGCCAGCAGTGCCTGGACACTCGATGGCTACACCTTC,CASSAWTLDGYTF
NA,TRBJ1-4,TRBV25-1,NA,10,TGTGCCAGCATGGGTGAAAAACTGTTTTTT,CASMGEKLFF
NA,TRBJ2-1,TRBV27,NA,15,TGTGCCAGCAGTCCCGGGACCCCTCCTAGCAATGAGCAGTTCTTC,CASSPGTPPSNEQFF
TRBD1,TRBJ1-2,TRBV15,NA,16,TGTGCCACCAGCAGAGAGGACAGGACCCCTTCGCGTGGCTACACCTTC,CATSREDRTPSRGYTF
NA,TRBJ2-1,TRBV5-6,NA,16,TGTGCCAGCAGCCCCACCTCGGGCAGGGGAAAAAATGAGCAGTTCTTC,CASSPTSGRGKNEQFF
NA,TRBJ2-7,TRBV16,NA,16,TGTGCCAGCGCCCCGCCGCCAACGGGAGTCTCCTACGAGCAGTACTTC,CASAPPPTGVSYEQYF
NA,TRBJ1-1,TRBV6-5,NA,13,TGTGCCAGCAGTTCACAGGGGAACACTGAAGCTTTCTTT,CASSSQGNTEAFF
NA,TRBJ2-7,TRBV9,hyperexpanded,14,TGTGCCAGCAGCGTATACGGACGCGAAGGGGAGCAGTACTTC,CASSVYGREGEQYF
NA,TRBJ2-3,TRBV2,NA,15,TGTGCCAGCTTCTACCCAGATGCCAGCACAGATACGCAGTATTTT,CASFYPDASTDTQYF
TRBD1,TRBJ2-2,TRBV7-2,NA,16,TGTGCCAGCAGCTTAGGGAGGGACAGGAGAACCGGGGAGCTGTTTTTT,CASSLGRDRRTGELFF
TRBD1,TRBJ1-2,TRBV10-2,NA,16,TGCGCCAGCAGTGTTGACAGGGGGGGAAGTAACTATGGCTACACCTTC,CASSVDRGGSNYGYTF
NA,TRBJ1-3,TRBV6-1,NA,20,TGTGCCAGCAGTGAAGCCCCAGGGGCTTGGATATTAGGGGCTGGAAACACCATATATTTT,CASSEAPGAWILGAGNTIYF
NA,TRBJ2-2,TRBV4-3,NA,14,TGCGCCAGCAGCCAAGTCGGGGGCACCGGGGAGCTGTTTTTT,CASSQVGGTGELFF
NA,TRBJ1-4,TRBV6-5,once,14,TGTGCCAGCAGTTGCTCAGCGGGAAATGAAAAACTGTTTTTT,CASSCSAGNEKLFF
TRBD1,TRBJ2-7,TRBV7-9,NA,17,TGTGCCAGCAGCTTAGTCAAGGGACAGGGAGCTACCTACGAGCAGTACTTC,CASSLVKGQGATYEQYF
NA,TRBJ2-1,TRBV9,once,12,TGTGCCTCGGAGGACGGCTACAATGAGCAGTTCTTC,CASEDGYNEQFF
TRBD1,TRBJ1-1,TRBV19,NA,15,TGTGCCAGTAGTGCGTGGGACAGGGGGAACACTGAAGCTTTCTTT,CASSAWDRGNTEAFF
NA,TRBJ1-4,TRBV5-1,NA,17,TGCGCCAGCAGCTTACGTGTGGGGGTGAAAGCTAATGAAAAACTGTTTTTT,CASSLRVGVKANEKLFF
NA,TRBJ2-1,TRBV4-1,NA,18,TGCGCCAGCAGCCTATTGGTTACCGCCAGGGGTGTAAACGATGAGCAGTTCTTC,CASSLLVTARGVNDEQFF
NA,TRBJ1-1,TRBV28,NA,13,TGTGCCAGCAGTAGAACAGGGAACACTGAAGCTTTCTTT,CASSRTGNTEAFF
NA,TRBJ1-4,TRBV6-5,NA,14,TGTGCCAGCAGCACCCTTTACACCGATGAAAAACTGTTTTTT,CASSTLYTDEKLFF
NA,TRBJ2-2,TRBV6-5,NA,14,TGTGCCAGCAGTTACTCCCTTGGCCCCGGGGAGCTGTTTTTT,CASSYSLGPGELFF
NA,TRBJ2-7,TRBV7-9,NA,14,TGTGCCAGCAGCTTAGAGGGCAGCCTCTACGAGCAGTACTTC,CASSLEGSLYEQYF
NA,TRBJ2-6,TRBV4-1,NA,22,TGCGCCAGCAGCCAAGATAGGAAGTTTCCGGGACGGTGGGTGTCTGGGGCCAACGTCCTGACTTTC,CASSQDRKFPGRWVSGANVLTF
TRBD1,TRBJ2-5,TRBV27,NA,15,TGTGCCAGCAGTGTACAGGGGGGCCTTCGGGAGACCCAGTACTTC,CASSVQGGLRETQYF
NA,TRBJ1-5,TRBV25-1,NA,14,TGTGCCAGCCGCCGATCAGGGGCGGGGCAGCCCCAGCATTTT,CASRRSGAGQPQHF
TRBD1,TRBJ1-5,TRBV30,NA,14,TGTGCCTGGAGTGCTGGGACAGGGAAGCAGCCCCAGCATTTT,CAWSAGTGKQPQHF
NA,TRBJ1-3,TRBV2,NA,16,TGTGCCAGTAGCGTTGGGGGTTGGGTGCTCGGAAACACCATATATTTT,CASSVGGWVLGNTIYF
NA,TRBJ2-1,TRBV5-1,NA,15,TGCGCCAGCAGCCTCTGGACAGTCTCCTACAATGAGCAGTTCTTC,CASSLWTVSYNEQFF
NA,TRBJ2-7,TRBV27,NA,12,TGTGCCAGCAGTTTCAACGGCTACGAGCAGTACTTC,CASSFNGYEQYF
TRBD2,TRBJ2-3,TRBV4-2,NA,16,TGTGCCAGCAGCCATCCCCTAGCGGGGGAATCAGATACGCAGTATTTT,CASSHPLAGESDTQYF
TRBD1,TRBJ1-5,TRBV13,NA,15,TGTGCCAGCAGCTTCTCAGGGGGAGGCAATCAGCCCCAGCATTTT,CASSFSGGGNQPQHF
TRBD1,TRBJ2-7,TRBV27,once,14,TGTGCCAGCAGACAAGGACAGGGGCCCTACGAGCAGTACTTC,CASRQGQGPYEQYF
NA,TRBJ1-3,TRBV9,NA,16,TGTGCCAGCAGCGTAGAGTTCCAGGCCTCTGGAAACACCATATATTTT,CASSVEFQASGNTIYF
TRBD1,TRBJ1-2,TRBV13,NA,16,TGTGCCAGCCGGATCCCGGGACAGGGGCGGGACTATGGCTACACCTTC,CASRIPGQGRDYGYTF
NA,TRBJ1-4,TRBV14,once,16,TGTGCCAGCAGCCGATTACAGGGAAATCCTAATGAAAAACTGTTTTTT,CASSRLQGNPNEKLFF
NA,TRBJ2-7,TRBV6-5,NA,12,TGTGCCAGCAGTTACGATGGCTACGAGCAGTACTTC,CASSYDGYEQYF
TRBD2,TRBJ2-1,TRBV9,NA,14,TGTGCCAGCAGCGTAGAGACTAGCGGCGATGAGCAGTTCTTC,CASSVETSGDEQFF
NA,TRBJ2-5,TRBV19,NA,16,TGTGCCAGTAGTATAGATCTTACGGGGTTGCAAGAGACCCAGTACTTC,CASSIDLTGLQETQYF